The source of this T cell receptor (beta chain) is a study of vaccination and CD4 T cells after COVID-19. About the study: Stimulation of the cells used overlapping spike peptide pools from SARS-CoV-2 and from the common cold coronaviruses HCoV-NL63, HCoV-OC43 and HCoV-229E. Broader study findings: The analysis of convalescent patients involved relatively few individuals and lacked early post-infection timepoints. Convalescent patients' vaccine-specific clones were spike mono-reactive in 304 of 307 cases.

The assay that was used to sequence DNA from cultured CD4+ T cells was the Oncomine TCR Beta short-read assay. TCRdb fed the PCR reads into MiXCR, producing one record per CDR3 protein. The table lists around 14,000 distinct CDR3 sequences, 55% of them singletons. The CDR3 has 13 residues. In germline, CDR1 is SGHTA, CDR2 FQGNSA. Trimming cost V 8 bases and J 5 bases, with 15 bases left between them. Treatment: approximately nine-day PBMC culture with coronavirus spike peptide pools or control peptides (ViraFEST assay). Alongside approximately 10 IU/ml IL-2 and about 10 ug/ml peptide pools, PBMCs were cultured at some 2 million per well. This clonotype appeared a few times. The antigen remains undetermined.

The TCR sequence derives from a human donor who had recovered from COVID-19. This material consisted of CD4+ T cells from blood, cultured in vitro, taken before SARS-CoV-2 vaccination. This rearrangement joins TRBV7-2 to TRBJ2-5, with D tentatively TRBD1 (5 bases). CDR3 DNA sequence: TGTGCCAGCCGTAAAAGGGGCGTGGAGACCCAGTACTTC. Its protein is CASRKRGVETQYF.